A selection of T cell receptor beta chains follows, all from one sample in a study of T-cell reconstitution after alpha-beta-depleted transplantation in children. TCRdb processed the PCR reads anew with MiXCR; each CDR3 protein has one entry. The sample has hundreds of thousands of distinct CDR3 sequences, over 10% seen once. Sequencing was performed on PBMCs, taken before TCRalphabeta/CD19-depleted stem cell transplant. These receptor sequences come from a girl aged 2 to 10 with congenital amegakaryocytic thrombocytopenia, due to receive a stem cell transplant. Each CDR3 is given with its conserved first and last residue. Clone sizes are given selectively: once, few, many, or a class where the clone is expanded.

J: TRBJ2-3
V: TRBV7-3
size: few
CDR3: CASSLTILDFGTDTQYF

J: TRBJ1-2
V: TRBV5-1
size: .
CDR3: CASSLQGAIYGYTF

J: TRBJ2-7
V: TRBV28
size: .
CDR3: CASSPPGISYEQYF

J: TRBJ1-5
V: TRBV6-1
size: many
CDR3: CASRFTGTDQPQHF

J: TRBJ1-5
V: TRBV12-3/TRBV12-4
size: few
CDR3: CASSLGPWQGGYQPQHF

J: TRBJ1-4
V: TRBV20-1
size: .
CDR3: CSARQPGGKLFF

J: TRBJ1-2
V: TRBV10-3
size: many
CDR3: CAISAQGNYGYTF

J: TRBJ2-1
V: TRBV20-1
size: many
CDR3: CSASLRTNPPYNEQFF

J: TRBJ2-3
V: TRBV7-6
size: many
CDR3: CAISTSGATDTQYF

J: TRBJ2-1
V: TRBV5-1
size: .
CDR3: CAMGSRNNEQFF

J: TRBJ1-1
V: TRBV5-1
size: many
CDR3: CASSLAYRGRNTEAFF

J: TRBJ2-1
V: TRBV7-6
size: once
CDR3: CASSTGETIYNEQFF

J: TRBJ2-2
V: TRBV28
size: many
CDR3: CASSVRLAGLDVTGELFF

J: TRBJ2-6
V: TRBV20-1
size: few
CDR3: CSARRESLPSGANVLTF